The rows below give T cell receptor beta chains drawn from one sample of a study of cytomegalovirus exposure and HLA in healthy donors. Assay: immunoSEQ multiplex PCR; the TCRdb copy retains only in-frame clones and omits some. This table has about 200,000 clones, approximately 82% appearing once. The sequenced sample consisted of PBMCs. These TCRs come from a male donor in good health and CMV-seronegative. Both conserved end residues are part of each CDR3. Each record gives: V gene, J gene, clone size, D gene, CDR3 DNA, CDR3 protein. A D gene is named only where the DNA matches it firmly. Size is omitted from some rows. Given values are once, few, many or a class for expanded clones.

TRBV23-1,TRBJ2-3,-,-,TGCGCCAGCAGTCAATCGAGATACACAGATACGCAGTATTTT,CASSQSRYTDTQYF
TRBV27,TRBJ2-3,-,-,TGTGCCAGCAGATCACTTAGCACAGATACGCAGTATTTT,CASRSLSTDTQYF
TRBV5-4,TRBJ2-7,-,TRBD1,TGTGCCAGCAGCTCCCCGGGACAGGGAACCTACGAGCAGTACTTC,CASSSPGQGTYEQYF
TRBV5-4,TRBJ1-4,-,-,TGTGCCAGCAGCGGGGGGCCGGGAGGCAATGAAAAACTGTTTTTT,CASSGGPGGNEKLFF
TRBV11-2,TRBJ1-3,-,TRBD1,TGTGCCAGCAGCCTAGCAGGGGGCTCTGGAAACACCATATATTTT,CASSLAGGSGNTIYF
TRBV5-6,TRBJ1-3,-,TRBD1,TGTGCCAGCAGCTTGTATGTCCGGGACAGGGTTTCTGGAAACACCATATATTTT,CASSLYVRDRVSGNTIYF
TRBV5-6,TRBJ2-1,-,-,TGTGCCAGCAGCTTCCGTGCCCCAGGGTGGAATGAGCAGTTCTTC,CASSFRAPGWNEQFF
TRBV7-6,TRBJ1-3,few,-,TGTGCCAGCAGCGTCAGCTCTGGAAACACCATATATTTT,CASSVSSGNTIYF
TRBV5-1,TRBJ2-1,-,-,TGCGCCAGCAGCTTTGGCGGGCTGAGCTCCTACAATGAGCAGTTCTTC,CASSFGGLSSYNEQFF
TRBV11-3,TRBJ2-1,-,-,TGTGCCAGCAGCCCCACGGGAGATTACAATGAGCAGTTCTTC,CASSPTGDYNEQFF
TRBV4-1,TRBJ2-3,-,TRBD1,TGCGCCAGCAGCCCGGGACAGCGGAAAACAGATACGCAGTATTTT,CASSPGQRKTDTQYF